Shown below are 9 T cell receptor beta chains from a single sample sequenced in a study of CD8 T cells in Susac syndrome. Random hexamers primed reverse transcription of about 0.45 to 1 ug RNA. From the immunoSEQ multiplex PCR reads, TCRdb called clonotypes with MiXCR, one entry per CDR3 protein. Here the sample spans 69,000 or so distinct CDR3 sequences, approximately 94% being singletons. The sequenced material came from CD8+ T cells from PBMCs. The receptors come from a human donor with multiple sclerosis.

This rearrangement joins TRBV27 to TRBJ2-1; 7 nucleotides align to TRBD2. CDR3 length equals 16 residues. Trimming cost V 6 bases and J 2 bases; bases outside gene matches: 10. The germline V gene has CDR1 MNHEY and CDR2 SMNVEV (reference sequence). The CDR3 spells CASRWSGGSAYNEQFF. The DNA for the CDR3 is TGTGCCAGCAGATGGTCAGGCGGGAGTGCCTACAATGAGCAGTTCTTC.

This chain joins TRBV7-9 and TRBJ1-2; 10 bases align to TRBD1. The CDR3 is made up of 15 amino acids. Trimming cost V 0 bases and J 3 bases; bases outside gene matches: 1. Germline V lookup: CDR1 SEHNR, CDR2 FQNEAQ (reference sequence). CDR3 sequence: CASSLAGQGDYGYTF. The CDR3 coding sequence is TGTGCCAGCAGCTTAGCTGGACAGGGGGACTATGGCTACACCTTC. The complete variable domain, with remaining parts taken from reference TRBV7-9 and TRBJ1-2, reads DTGVSQNPRHKITKRGQNVTFRCDPISEHNRLYWYRQTLGQGPEFLTYFQNEAQLEKSRLLSDRFSAERPKGSFSTLEIQRTEQGDSAMYLCASSLAGQGDYGYTFGSGTRLTVV.

This clonotype was seen more than once but under ten times. This chain connects TRBV14 to TRBJ2-7; D is unclear. V lost 0 bases, J lost 3 bases, and 0 bases lay in between. This CDR3 comprises 11 residues. Germline CDR1 SGHDN, CDR2 FVKESK. For the CDR3, the DNA is TGTGCCAGCAGCCAAGACTACGAGCAGTACTTC. It yields the protein CASSQDYEQYF.

The chain recombines TRBV28 with TRBJ2-5; 10 positions agree with TRBD2. Germline CDR1 is MDHEN and CDR2 is SYDVKM. The CDR3 has 16 amino acids. V lost 6 bases and J lost 0; bases outside the gene matches: 7. CDR3 nucleotides: TGTGCCAGCAGCCCCGTTAGCGGGGGGAACCAAGAGACCCAGTACTTC. Its translation: CASSPVSGGNQETQYF.

The chain has TRBV20-1 and TRBJ1-1; D unclear. Deletions cut 0 bases from V and 4 bases from J, with 9 bases between. The CDR3 consists of 13 residues. The germline gives CDR1 DFQATT, CDR2 SNEGSKA (reference sequence). The CDR3 reads CSARDFAGTEAFF. The CDR3 region has the DNA TGCAGTGCTAGAGATTTTGCAGGCACTGAAGCTTTCTTT.

The chain is built from TRBV9 and TRBJ1-2; a weak D match, TRBD1 (5 bases). The germline CDR1 and CDR2 sequences are SGDLS and YYNGEE. This CDR3 is built from 13 residues. V was trimmed by 0 bases and J by 8 bases, leaving 11 bases between them. CDR3 bases: TGTGCCAGCAGCGTAGCTGGGGCGGAGGGCTACACCTTC. Its protein is CASSVAGAEGYTF.

This clonotype was observed a handful of times. The rearrangement joins TRBV5-1 to TRBJ2-3; 9 bases are a match to TRBD2. The CDR3 covers 16 residues. After removal of 4 bases from V and 3 bases from J, the junction contained 9 bases not matched to a gene. Per the germline V gene, CDR1 is SGHRS and CDR2 is YFSETQ. The CDR3: CASSLIAGGQTDTQYF. In nucleotides, the CDR3 is TGCGCCAGCAGCCTTATCGCGGGGGGGCAGACAGATACGCAGTATTTT.

The V and J genes are TRBV3-1 and TRBJ2-1, with 7 nucleotides matching TRBD1. The germline gives CDR1 LGHDT, CDR2 YNNKEL (reference sequence). After removal of 0 bases from V and 7 bases from J, the junction contained 6 bases not matched to a gene. CDR3 length: 15 amino acids. The CDR3 protein is CASSQEWTGSNEQFF. DNA of the CDR3: TGTGCCAGCAGCCAAGAGTGGACAGGCTCTAATGAGCAGTTCTTC.

The rearrangement joins TRBV5-4 to TRBJ2-7, with D maybe TRBD2 (6 bases). Germline-derived CDR1 and CDR2 are SGHNT and YYREEE (reference sequence). CDR3 length: 14 residues. V shed 1 base and J shed 2 bases, with 10 bases lying between them. CDR3 sequence: CASSLQDYPYEQYF. The CDR3 DNA sequence: TGTGCCAGCAGCTTGCAGGACTACCCCTACGAGCAGTACTTC.